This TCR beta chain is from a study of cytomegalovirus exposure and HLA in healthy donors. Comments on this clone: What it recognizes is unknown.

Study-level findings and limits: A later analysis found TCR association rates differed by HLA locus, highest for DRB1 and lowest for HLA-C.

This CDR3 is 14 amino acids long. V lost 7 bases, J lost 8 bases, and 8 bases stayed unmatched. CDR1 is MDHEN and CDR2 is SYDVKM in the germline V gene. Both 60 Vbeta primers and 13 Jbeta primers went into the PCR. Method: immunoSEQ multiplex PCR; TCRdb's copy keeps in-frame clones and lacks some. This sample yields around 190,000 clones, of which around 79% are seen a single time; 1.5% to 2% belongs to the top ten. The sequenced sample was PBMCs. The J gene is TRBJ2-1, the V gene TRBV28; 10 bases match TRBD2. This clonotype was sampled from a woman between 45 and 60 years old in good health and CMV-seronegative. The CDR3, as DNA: TGTGCCAGCATTCCTAGCGGGAGTGCGGATGAGCAGTTCTTC. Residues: CASIPSGSADEQFF.